This T cell receptor (beta chain) was recovered during a study of graft-versus-host responses after intestinal transplantation. The overall study: Induction using anti-thymocyte globulin, followed by tacrolimus and steroids for 2 to 4 years, was given to all recipients. Findings of the study overall: Recipient marrow contained GvH clones, some of which appeared first in ileum or blood. Individuals carrying graft-donor T cell macrochimerism showed high graft-versus-host to host-versus-graft clonal ratios in allografts. Early post-transplant HvG declines were associated with peak circulating GvH clone levels.

The CDR3 sequence is 16 residues long. Trimming took 3 bases from V and 2 from J; bases not matched to a gene: 3. The V gene's germline CDR1 is LNHDA and CDR2 SQIVND (reference sequence). Clones were sequenced by immunoSEQ multiplex PCR, and TCRdb holds only the in-frame ones, with some missing. There are under 90,000 clones in the sample; around 89% occur only once, and about 4.2% lies in the top ten. This clone was counted once. The antigen is undetermined. This chain connects TRBV19 to TRBJ2-3; TRBD2 agrees at 12 bases. This material consisted of unstimulated CD8+ T cells sorted from spleen or lymph node cells, taken before transplant. The receptor was isolated from a human donor who was the organ donor for an intestinal transplant. In nucleotides, the CDR3 is TGTGCCAGTAGTATTGGGACTAGCGGGTACACAGATACGCAGTATTTT. Translated: CASSIGTSGYTDTQYF.